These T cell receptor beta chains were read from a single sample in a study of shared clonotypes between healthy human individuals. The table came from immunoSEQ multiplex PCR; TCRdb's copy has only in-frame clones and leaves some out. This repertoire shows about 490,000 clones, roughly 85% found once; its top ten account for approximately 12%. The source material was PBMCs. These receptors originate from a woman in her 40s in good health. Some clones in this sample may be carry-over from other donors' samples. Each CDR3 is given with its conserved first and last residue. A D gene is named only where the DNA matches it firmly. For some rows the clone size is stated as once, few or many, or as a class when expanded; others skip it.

CDR3nt: TGTGCCAGTAGTACCCTTCGCCAAGAGACCCAGTACTTC; CDR3aa: CASSTLRQETQYF; j_gene: TRBJ2-5; abundance: -; d_gene: -; v_gene: TRBV19
CDR3nt: TGTGCCAGCAGCCAGGCCGGACTAGCGGGAGGCTACGAGCAGTACTTC; CDR3aa: CASSQAGLAGGYEQYF; j_gene: TRBJ2-7; abundance: -; d_gene: TRBD2; v_gene: TRBV4-2
CDR3nt: TGTGCCAGCAGCCCTCAGCCAGGGTCCCTAGGAGAGCAGTACTTC; CDR3aa: CASSPQPGSLGEQYF; j_gene: TRBJ2-7; abundance: -; d_gene: -; v_gene: TRBV7-2
CDR3nt: TGCGCCAGCAGCTCCGACGGGACAGGGCAAGGCTACACCTTC; CDR3aa: CASSSDGTGQGYTF; j_gene: TRBJ1-2; abundance: -; d_gene: TRBD1; v_gene: TRBV5-1
CDR3nt: TGTGCCTGGAGCGCAGACAGGGGTCAGCCCCAGCATTTT; CDR3aa: CAWSADRGQPQHF; j_gene: TRBJ1-5; abundance: -; d_gene: TRBD1; v_gene: TRBV30
CDR3nt: TGTGCCTGGAGTGCCCAGGGGAATGAGCAGTTCTTC; CDR3aa: CAWSAQGNEQFF; j_gene: TRBJ2-1; abundance: -; d_gene: -; v_gene: TRBV30
CDR3nt: TGTGCCAGCAGTTTATTGGCCGGGGGGGCAGCGCAAGAGACCCAGTACTTC; CDR3aa: CASSLLAGGAAQETQYF; j_gene: TRBJ2-5; abundance: once; d_gene: TRBD2; v_gene: TRBV27
CDR3nt: TGTGCCAGTAGTACGAAAATGAGCGGGAGCACAGATACGCAGTATTTT; CDR3aa: CASSTKMSGSTDTQYF; j_gene: TRBJ2-3; abundance: -; d_gene: -; v_gene: TRBV19
CDR3nt: TGTGCCAGCAGCCCTCGACAGGGTTTGTACACTGAAGCTTTCTTT; CDR3aa: CASSPRQGLYTEAFF; j_gene: TRBJ1-1; abundance: -; d_gene: TRBD1; v_gene: TRBV9
CDR3nt: TGTGCCACCAGCAGAGATCCGGGACGTGTTTCCTCTGGAAACACCATATATTTT; CDR3aa: CATSRDPGRVSSGNTIYF; j_gene: TRBJ1-3; abundance: -; d_gene: -; v_gene: TRBV15